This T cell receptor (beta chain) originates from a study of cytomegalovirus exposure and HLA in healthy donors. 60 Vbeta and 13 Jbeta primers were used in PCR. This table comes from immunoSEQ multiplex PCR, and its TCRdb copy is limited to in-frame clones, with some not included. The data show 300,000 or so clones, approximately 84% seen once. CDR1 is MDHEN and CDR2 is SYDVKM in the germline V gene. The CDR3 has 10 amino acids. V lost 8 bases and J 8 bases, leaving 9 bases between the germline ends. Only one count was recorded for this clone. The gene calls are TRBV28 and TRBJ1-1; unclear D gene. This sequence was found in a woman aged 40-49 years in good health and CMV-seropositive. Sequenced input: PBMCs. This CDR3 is CASEAGEAFF. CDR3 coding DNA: TGTGCCAGCGAGGCGGGCGAAGCTTTCTTT.